This passage covers 13 T cell receptor beta chains from one sample sequenced in a study of blood T cell repertoires in COVID-19. Some clones are missing from TCRdb's copy, which holds only in-frame ones; the method was immunoSEQ multiplex PCR. The top ten hold about 12% of the sample, which has roughly 130,000 clones, less than 85% seen once. Sequencing input: peripheral blood. Source of these receptors: a woman aged 60-75 years with acute or convalescent COVID-19.

The chain carries TRBV30 and TRBJ1-1, with 7 bases lining up with TRBD1. V was pared by 5 bases and J by 5 bases, with 8 bases of the junction left unmatched. Per germline, CDR1 GTSNPN and CDR2 SVGIG (reference sequence). There are 13 residues in the CDR3. CDR3 bases: TGTGCCTGGGCCCGACAGGGAAGGACTGAAGCTTTCTTT. Protein product: CAWARQGRTEAFF.

The rearrangement uses TRBV10-1 and TRBJ2-3; TRBD1 matches at 7 bases. Germline-derived CDR1 and CDR2 are WNHNN and SYGVQD (reference sequence). After removal of 5 bases from V and 0 bases from J, the junction contained 2 bases not matched to a gene. CDR3 length equals 14 residues. CDR3 in amino acids: CASSRDSSTDTQYF. The CDR3 nucleotides are TGCGCCAGCAGTCGGGACAGCAGCACAGATACGCAGTATTTT.

The chain combines TRBV2 with TRBJ1-4, with a weak D call TRBD1 (5 bases). Germline loops: CDR1 SNHLY, CDR2 FYNNEI. V lost 6 bases and J lost 9, with 17 bases in between. The CDR3 has 14 amino acids. The DNA of the CDR3 is TGTGCCAGCAGGGAGACAGAGGAGTCCAAAAAACTGTTTTTT. Translation: CASRETEESKKLFF.

The rearrangement links TRBV7-9 to TRBJ1-1; D ambiguous. V was shortened by 5 bases and J by 1 base, with 14 bases between the two germline ends. Germline V gene lookup returns CDR1 SEHNR and CDR2 FQNEAQ (reference sequence). This CDR3 comprises 15 residues. CDR3 in amino acids: CASSPGRNKNTEAFF. DNA for the CDR3: TGTGCCAGCAGCCCCGGGAGAAACAAGAACACTGAAGCTTTCTTT.

The chain joins TRBV6-5 to TRBJ1-2; possibly TRBD1 for D (6 bases). Germline V gene lookup returns CDR1 MNHEY and CDR2 SVGAGI. This CDR3 region has 13 residues. V was cut by 4 bases and J by 5 bases, with 11 bases left in between. The CDR3 bases are TGTGCCAGCAGTTCCACAGGGTGGTATGGCTACACCTTC. Protein: CASSSTGWYGYTF.

V gene TRBV2 combines with J gene TRBJ2-1; TRBD1 matches 10 bases. The CDR3 length is 16 residues. J was trimmed by 10 bases and V by 4 bases; bases with no gene match: 13. Per the germline V gene, CDR1 is SNHLY and CDR2 is FYNNEI. DNA for the CDR3: TGTGCCAGCAGTGTTACTCCCGGGACAGGGGATTTCGAGCAGTTCTTC. Translated, it gives CASSVTPGTGDFEQFF.

The chain joins TRBV6-1 to TRBJ2-1; 7 positions agree with TRBD1. Germline assignment: CDR1 MNHNS and CDR2 SASEGT. The V segment lost 2 bases and the J segment 9 bases; nucleotides outside the gene matches: 7. The CDR3 loop spans 14 amino acids. CDR3 nucleotides: TGTGCCAGCAGTGAAAGGGGACAGAGCTTTGAGCAGTTCTTC. Its protein product is CASSERGQSFEQFF.

V is TRBV6-1 and J is TRBJ1-3, with a tentative D call TRBD1 (6 bases). CDR1 is MNHNS, CDR2 SASEGT, per germline. Trimming pared 1 base from V and 4 bases from J, leaving 20 bases between. The CDR3 spans 18 residues. The CDR3 DNA is TGTGCCAGCAGTGAAGTGGATGGGATCTCAGGGGCCGGAAACACCATATATTTT. Protein: CASSEVDGISGAGNTIYF.

The chain uses TRBV5-1 and TRBJ1-2; D is possibly TRBD1 (6 bases). Germline-derived CDR1 and CDR2 are SGHRS and YFSETQ. The CDR3 runs to 14 residues. V lost 0 bases, J lost 8 bases, and 14 bases lay in between. This CDR3 reads CASSLAGERGGYTF. DNA of the CDR3: TGCGCCAGCAGCTTGGCAGGGGAACGTGGGGGCTACACCTTC.

The V gene is TRBV3-1 (or the pseudogene TRBV3-2), the J gene TRBJ2-5; the match to TRBD2 covers 9 bases. CDR1 is LGHDT, CDR2 YNNKEL, per germline (reference sequence). The CDR3 runs to 15 residues. Trimming took 4 bases from V and 7 from J; bases not matched to a gene: 10. The CDR3 protein is CASSPLDAAGGTQYF. The CDR3 DNA sequence: TGTGCCAGCAGCCCCCTAGACGCAGCGGGGGGGACCCAGTACTTC.

CDR3 amino acids: CASSFVPGVTEAFF. The DNA of the CDR3 is TGTGCCAGCAGCTTCGTCCCGGGTGTCACTGAAGCTTTCTTT. The J gene is TRBJ1-1, the V gene TRBV7-8; D is unclear. The CDR3 spans 14 residues. The germline V and J ends were trimmed by 3 bases and 4 bases, with 12 bases remaining between them. CDR1 is SGHVS, CDR2 FQNEAQ, per germline.

The chain combines TRBV7-3 with TRBJ1-2; 8 bases fit TRBD1. The V segment lost 5 bases and the J segment 8 bases; nucleotides outside the gene matches: 7. The CDR3 sequence is 13 residues long. The V gene's germline CDR1 is SGHTA and CDR2 FQGTGA. The CDR3 DNA reads TGTGCCAGCAGCCTTGGACAGGGAAAAGGCTACACCTTC. Protein product: CASSLGQGKGYTF.

This chain connects TRBV5-1 to TRBJ2-3; 12 bases agree with TRBD2. The CDR3 length is 17 residues. CDR1 and CDR2 (germline): SGHRS, YFSETQ. The ends lost 4 bases at V and 2 bases at J; junction bases unmatched: 8. The CDR3 nucleotides are TGCGCCAGCAGCACCGTAGGACTAGCGGGGTCCACAGATACGCAGTATTTT. It yields the protein CASSTVGLAGSTDTQYF.